This section outlines one TCR beta chain sequence together with its context. Germline V gene data show CDR1 as ENHRY and CDR2 as SYGVKD. V was pared by 6 bases and J by 3 bases, with 15 bases between. This CDR3 is 15 amino acids long. Amplification yielded TCR beta CDR3 regions, with RNA transcripts as the source. A set of HTBI primers served as the primers for a first-round RT-PCR of the TCR CDR3. Using its own MiXCR run on the multiplex PCR reads, TCRdb lists one record per CDR3 protein. The table has roughly 500,000 distinct CDR3 sequences, around 46% seen once. The sample comes from a study of T cells in Graves' hyperthyroidism and ophthalmopathy.

Specimen: peripheral blood or thyroid tissue (not recorded which). The chain has TRBV10-3 and TRBJ1-5; D possibly corresponds to TRBD1 (6 bases). This sequence originates from an adult woman with Graves' disease, either hyperthyroidism or ophthalmopathy (not recorded which). The CDR3 loop reads CAISREQGPNQPQHF. CDR3 sequence (DNA): TGTGCCATCAGCCGCGAACAGGGACCCAATCAGCCCCAGCATTTT.